This entry concerns a single T cell receptor beta chain. Its antigen remains undetermined. No clone much larger than this one lies a single base away; base qualities are absent. Ends trimmed: V by 6 bases, J by 10 bases; bases unmatched to a gene: 10. The CDR3 sequence holds 15 residues, the cysteine and phenylalanine included. The sequence is cut down to CDR3 DNA, 45 bases in frame from base 1. CDR1 and CDR2 were assigned from the germline V gene as MGHDK and SYGVNS. The source of the sample is a study of T cell repertoires in cytomegalovirus infection (dated by TCRdb to 2018 to 2020). For context, the study as a whole: Because public TCR beta signatures pointed to carriage of CMV infection together with the matching HLA type, the HLA type of each donor mattered for the analysis. On the study overall, not on this receptor specifically: The ex vivo response was dominated by HLA-C-restricted CMV-specific TCR beta clonotypes, which also provided the single most frequent clonotype in two of eight donors. Carriers of CMV infection plus the relevant HLA type were discriminated by the cumulative frequency of public TCR beta family members in the study cohort and in an independent approximately 350-donor cohort.

TCRdb lists the instrument as Illumina HiSeq 1500. In TCRdb, the public reads were trimmed at Q25 with fastp and aligned with MiXCR, with productive beta chains retained. Every entry covers one CDR3 protein and lists the most common genes and DNA from its rows. Recorded for this sample are 600,000 to 800,000 distinct CDR3 sequences; 20% to 25% of them occurred a single time. Clones ranked in the top ten supply 8% of the sample. The chain employs TRBV25-1 and TRBJ2-1; TRBD2 fits 12 bases in the junction. This clonotype originated in a human donor in good health (CMV status not recorded). Some clones in this sample may be carry-over from other donors' samples. The sequenced sample consisted of CD8+ T cells from PBMCs. The CDR3: CASRELAGGQGEQFF. At the DNA level, the sequence is TGTGCCAGCAGAGAACTAGCGGGGGGTCAGGGGGAGCAGTTCTTC. The full variable domain, completed from the reference TRBV25-1 and TRBJ2-1 proteins outside the CDR3, reads EADIYQTPRYLVIGTGKKITLECSQTMGHDKMYWYQQDPGMELHLIHYSYGVNSTEKGDLSSESTVSRIRTEHFPLTLESARPSHTSQYLCASRELAGGQGEQFFGPGTRLTVL.